This is a list of T cell receptor beta chains from one sample in a study of early T cells in non-severe SARS-CoV-2 infection. TCRdb reprocessed the 5' RACE reads with MiXCR, giving one entry per CDR3 protein. This sample has about 22,000 distinct CDR3 sequences, with 4% to 5.5% found just once. Sequencing was done on a sample of whole blood. The origin of the receptors is an adult who was a healthcare worker with PCR-confirmed SARS-CoV-2 infection or an uninfected control (not recorded which). CDR3s include the opening cysteine and the closing phenylalanine or tryptophan. A D gene is named only where the DNA matches it firmly. The size of a clone is reported for some rows only, either as once, few or many, or as a class for expanded clones.

D: -
V: TRBV29-1
size: many
J: TRBJ2-3
DNA: TGCAGCGTTGTAGGCGGGATCACAGATACGCAGTATTTT
CDR3: CSVVGGITDTQYF

D: TRBD2
V: TRBV13
size: medium-sized
J: TRBJ2-1
DNA: TGTGCCAGCAGCTCCAGACTAGCGGGATCGGTATGGGTTGATGAGCAGTTCTTC
CDR3: CASSSRLAGSVWVDEQFF

D: -
V: TRBV14
size: -
J: TRBJ2-1
DNA: TGTGCCAGCAGCCAGGCCAGGGACTACAATGAGCAGTTCTTC
CDR3: CASSQARDYNEQFF

D: -
V: TRBV28
size: -
J: TRBJ2-3
DNA: TGTGCCAGCACCCTTTATTCTGGGGGTACTAGCACAGATACGCAGTATTTT
CDR3: CASTLYSGGTSTDTQYF

D: TRBD2
V: TRBV28
size: many
J: TRBJ2-2
DNA: TGTGCCAGCAGTTTCGGACTAGCGGGAGGCGGCACCGGGGAGCTGTTTTTT
CDR3: CASSFGLAGGGTGELFF

D: TRBD1
V: TRBV7-3
size: many
J: TRBJ1-1
DNA: TGTGCCAGCAGCCCAGGGGACAGGGCTGGGGGCACTGAAGCTTTCTTT
CDR3: CASSPGDRAGGTEAFF

D: -
V: TRBV6-6
size: many
J: TRBJ2-3
DNA: TGTGCCAGCAGTTACGTACAGGGAGTAGCGCGGGTGAGCACAGATACGCAGTATTTT
CDR3: CASSYVQGVARVSTDTQYF

D: -
V: TRBV6-1
size: few
J: TRBJ2-7
DNA: TGTGCCAGCACTCTCGGGGCAATGGGCTACGAGCAGTACTTC
CDR3: CASTLGAMGYEQYF

D: -
V: TRBV29-1
size: many
J: TRBJ2-1
DNA: TGCAGCGCGTCTACCTCTTCTCGGCATGAGCAGTTCTTC
CDR3: CSASTSSRHEQFF

D: TRBD2
V: TRBV25-1
size: few
J: TRBJ2-5
DNA: TGTGCCAGCAGTGAGTGGGGACTAGCGGTCGAAGAGACCCAGTACTTC
CDR3: CASSEWGLAVEETQYF

D: -
V: TRBV3-1
size: many
J: TRBJ1-1
DNA: TGTGCCAGCAGCCAAGGGGGACAGAACACTGAAGCTTTCTTT
CDR3: CASSQGGQNTEAFF

D: -
V: TRBV29-1
size: many
J: TRBJ2-1
DNA: TGCAGCGTTGTCCTCCGGGCCCTGGCCTACAATGAGCAGTTCTTC
CDR3: CSVVLRALAYNEQFF

D: -
V: TRBV6-2/TRBV6-3
size: many
J: TRBJ1-5
DNA: TGTGCCAGCAGTTTCAATAGCAATCAGCCCCAGCATTTT
CDR3: CASSFNSNQPQHF

D: TRBD1
V: TRBV28
size: many
J: TRBJ2-2
DNA: TGTGCCAGCAGTTTACACAGGGGGTTTAACACCGGGGAGCTGTTTTTT
CDR3: CASSLHRGFNTGELFF

D: -
V: TRBV28
size: many
J: TRBJ2-7
DNA: TGTGCCAGCAGTTCTACAGCTCGACCGGACGGGCAGTACTTC
CDR3: CASSSTARPDGQYF

D: -
V: TRBV27
size: many
J: TRBJ2-2
DNA: TGTGCCAGCAGTCGCAAGGGAGGCACGCCGAACACCGGGGAGCTGTTTTTT
CDR3: CASSRKGGTPNTGELFF

D: -
V: TRBV12-3/TRBV12-4
size: few
J: TRBJ1-4
DNA: TGTGCCAGCAGTGGGACGAGCACAACTAATGAAAAACTGTTTTTT
CDR3: CASSGTSTTNEKLFF

D: -
V: TRBV6-2/TRBV6-3
size: few
J: TRBJ2-7
DNA: TGTGCCAGCAGCCGAATCGGAGGTAGCGAAGTCTCCTACGAGCAGTACTTC
CDR3: CASSRIGGSEVSYEQYF

D: -
V: TRBV7-6
size: medium-sized
J: TRBJ2-1
DNA: TGTGCCAGCAGCCAGCGGAGTAATGAGCAGTTCTTC
CDR3: CASSQRSNEQFF

D: -
V: TRBV2
size: many
J: TRBJ1-5
DNA: TGTGCCAGCAGTGTCAAATGGGGCAATCAGCCCCAGCATTTT
CDR3: CASSVKWGNQPQHF

D: TRBD2
V: TRBV29-1
size: -
J: TRBJ2-1
DNA: TGCAGCGTTCGAGCGGGAGGAAGCTACAATGAGCAGTTCTTC
CDR3: CSVRAGGSYNEQFF

D: -
V: TRBV15
size: -
J: TRBJ2-1
DNA: TGTGCCACCAGCACCAAGACTGACAATGAGCTGTTCTTC
CDR3: CATSTKTDNELFF

D: -
V: TRBV7-2
size: medium-sized
J: TRBJ1-2
DNA: TGTGCCAGCAGCTCCGGAAGCCGGGAGCGGGGCTACACCTTC
CDR3: CASSSGSRERGYTF

D: -
V: TRBV30
size: -
J: TRBJ1-2
DNA: TGTGCCTGGAGTGTACTAGCTAACTATGGCTACACCTTC
CDR3: CAWSVLANYGYTF

D: -
V: TRBV6-2/TRBV6-3
size: -
J: TRBJ2-3
DNA: TGTGCCAGCAGTTCCTCACCGTATACGCAGTATTTT
CDR3: CASSSSPYTQYF

D: -
V: TRBV7-3
size: many
J: TRBJ2-2
DNA: TGTGCCAGCGCCAAAGGGGAGACCGGGGAGCTGTTTTTT
CDR3: CASAKGETGELFF

D: -
V: TRBV5-4
size: many
J: TRBJ2-5
DNA: TGTGCCAGCAGCAGCCACCGGGGATCCCAAGAGACCCAGTACTTC
CDR3: CASSSHRGSQETQYF

D: -
V: TRBV4-3
size: many
J: TRBJ2-5
DNA: TGCGCCAGCAGCCAAGAAGCCAGGAGAGAGACCCAGTACTTC
CDR3: CASSQEARRETQYF

D: TRBD1
V: TRBV6-6
size: many
J: TRBJ2-7
DNA: TGTGCCACCTGGGACAGGGACTACGAGCAGTACTTC
CDR3: CATWDRDYEQYF

D: -
V: TRBV7-8
size: medium-sized
J: TRBJ2-3
DNA: TGTGCCAGCAGCCCCGCCGGGAGCGGACTTGGATCGCAGTATTTT
CDR3: CASSPAGSGLGSQYF

D: -
V: TRBV3-1
size: few
J: TRBJ1-1
DNA: TGTGCCAGCAGCCACAACAGGGCCCCTGAAGCTTTCTTT
CDR3: CASSHNRAPEAFF

D: -
V: TRBV19
size: many
J: TRBJ1-5
DNA: TGTGCCAGTAGTATCCGGGACCTAGATCAGCCCCAGCATTTT
CDR3: CASSIRDLDQPQHF

D: -
V: TRBV11-3
size: -
J: TRBJ2-1
DNA: TGTGCCAGCAGCTTAGATCTAACGGAGAATGAGCAGTTCTTC
CDR3: CASSLDLTENEQFF

D: -
V: TRBV6-2/TRBV6-3
size: many
J: TRBJ2-7
DNA: TGTGCCAGCAGTTACGGTGTCGGCGAGCAGTACTTC
CDR3: CASSYGVGEQYF

D: TRBD1
V: TRBV7-3
size: many
J: TRBJ1-6
DNA: TGTGCCAGCAGCTTATTCTCTGGGACAGGGGATAATTCACCCCTCCACTTT
CDR3: CASSLFSGTGDNSPLHF

D: TRBD2
V: TRBV20-1
size: many
J: TRBJ2-4
DNA: TGCAGTGCTAGTAGTCTAGCGGGATTCGGCAAAAACATTCAGTACTTC
CDR3: CSASSLAGFGKNIQYF

D: -
V: TRBV11-2
size: few
J: TRBJ2-5
DNA: TGTGCCAGCAGCTTAGATGGGGGCCCAGAGACCCAGTACTTC
CDR3: CASSLDGGPETQYF

D: TRBD1
V: TRBV29-1
size: many
J: TRBJ1-2
DNA: TGCAGCGTTGTTACCTACCCCGGACAGGGGATAAGTGGCTACACCTTC
CDR3: CSVVTYPGQGISGYTF

D: -
V: TRBV7-8
size: many
J: TRBJ1-3
DNA: TGTGCCAGCAGCCCAGGACAGCTCTCTGGAAACACCATATATTTT
CDR3: CASSPGQLSGNTIYF

D: TRBD2
V: TRBV29-1
size: many
J: TRBJ2-7
DNA: TGCAGCGTTGAAGGACTTGGCGGGAGTCCCTACGAGCAGTACTTC
CDR3: CSVEGLGGSPYEQYF

D: TRBD1
V: TRBV20-1
size: many
J: TRBJ1-1
DNA: TGCAGTGCTAGAGCTAGGGACAGGGTGAACACTGAAGCTTTCTTT
CDR3: CSARARDRVNTEAFF

D: TRBD2
V: TRBV12-3/TRBV12-4
size: few
J: TRBJ2-5
DNA: TGTGCCAGCAGTCCTGGAGTAGCGGGAGGGCCGGGCCAAGAGACCCAGTACTTC
CDR3: CASSPGVAGGPGQETQYF

D: TRBD2
V: TRBV11-3
size: many
J: TRBJ2-2
DNA: TGTGCCAGCAGCCCCCGTGGAGCGGGAGCGTCCACCGGGGAGCTGTTTTTT
CDR3: CASSPRGAGASTGELFF

D: TRBD2
V: TRBV7-2
size: many
J: TRBJ2-1
DNA: TGTGCCAGCAGCTTGAGGACTAGCGGGAATGAGCAGTTCTTC
CDR3: CASSLRTSGNEQFF

D: TRBD1
V: TRBV6-2/TRBV6-3
size: many
J: TRBJ2-7
DNA: TGTGCCAGCAGTGACAGGGCCTACTACGAGCAGTACTTC
CDR3: CASSDRAYYEQYF

D: -
V: TRBV15
size: many
J: TRBJ2-1
DNA: TGTGCCACCAGCAGAGATTTGGTCAGCTCCAGATCCTACAATGAGCAGTTCTTC
CDR3: CATSRDLVSSRSYNEQFF

D: -
V: TRBV3-1
size: many
J: TRBJ2-1
DNA: TGTGCCAGCAGCCAAGCGGGAGTCTCCTACAATGAGCAGTTCTTC
CDR3: CASSQAGVSYNEQFF

D: TRBD1
V: TRBV12-5
size: many
J: TRBJ1-1
DNA: TGTGCTAGTGGTTTGGCTCCGGGACAGGGGGCCGGGACTGAAGCTTTCTTT
CDR3: CASGLAPGQGAGTEAFF

D: -
V: TRBV5-6
size: many
J: TRBJ1-1
DNA: TGTGCCAGCAGCTGGGACCCGGCTGGGGTGGCCACTGAAGCTTTCTTT
CDR3: CASSWDPAGVATEAFF

D: TRBD1
V: TRBV2
size: many
J: TRBJ2-1
DNA: TGTGCCAGCAGTGGCGGGACAGGGCTGGTTGAGCAGTTCTTC
CDR3: CASSGGTGLVEQFF

D: TRBD1
V: TRBV29-1
size: once
J: TRBJ2-2
DNA: TGCAGCGCTCGACAGGGGAACACCGGGGAGCTGTTTTTT
CDR3: CSARQGNTGELFF

D: TRBD1
V: TRBV5-1
size: many
J: TRBJ2-3
DNA: TGCGCCAGCAGCTTAGGGACAGGGTTGTCGGATACGCAGTATTTT
CDR3: CASSLGTGLSDTQYF

D: TRBD2
V: TRBV12-3/TRBV12-4
size: many
J: TRBJ2-1
DNA: TGTGCCAGCATGACCAGTCGGGGGGGCATTAAGCAGTTCTTC
CDR3: CASMTSRGGIKQFF

D: -
V: TRBV5-4
size: many
J: TRBJ1-2
DNA: TGTGCCAGCAGCCCCGCTATGAACGATGGCTACACCTTC
CDR3: CASSPAMNDGYTF

D: -
V: TRBV12-3/TRBV12-4
size: medium-sized
J: TRBJ1-1
DNA: TGTGCCAGCAGTTTTTCCCAAAATACACAGGGAGAAGCTTTCTTT
CDR3: CASSFSQNTQGEAFF

D: TRBD2
V: TRBV6-2/TRBV6-3
size: many
J: TRBJ2-7
DNA: TGTGCCAGCAGTTACGCGGGAGTTTACGAGCAGTACTTC
CDR3: CASSYAGVYEQYF

D: -
V: TRBV7-8
size: many
J: TRBJ2-2
DNA: TGTGCCAGCAGCTTAGCTCTCCAGCGGAGCTACACCGGGGAGCTGTTTTTT
CDR3: CASSLALQRSYTGELFF

D: -
V: TRBV28
size: -
J: TRBJ2-7
DNA: TGTGCCAGCTTTCCTGGGGCAGCTACAAAGACCTACGAGCAGTACTTC
CDR3: CASFPGAATKTYEQYF

D: -
V: TRBV27
size: many
J: TRBJ1-5
DNA: TGTGCCTCGGGGGACAACTATAGCAATCAGCCCCAGCATTTT
CDR3: CASGDNYSNQPQHF